The 29 T cell receptor beta chains presented below share a single source sample, sequenced in a study of CD8+ T cells in alopecia areata. As the sequencing template, cDNA was produced by extracting RNA and reverse transcribing it. The repertoire was sequenced with immunoSEQ multiplex PCR; TCRdb's copy has only in-frame clones and lacks some. Of 110,000 or so clones in the sample, roughly 50% were seen once. Treatment reported: oral pan-JAK inhibitor, 5-10 mg twice daily. Sequences were derived from CD4+ T cells sorted from blood, sampled at week 24, from a patient treated with tofacitinib. The source is a human donor with alopecia areata.

In its sample, this clone was seen a few times. The rearrangement links TRBV9 to TRBJ2-7, with TRBD2 matching 13 bases. CDR3 length equals 14 residues. Germline lookup yields CDR1 SGDLS and CDR2 YYNGEE. Unmatched junction bases numbered 5, after V lost 3 bases and J lost 8 bases. CDR3: CASSGGTSGVQQYF. In nucleotides, the CDR3 is TGTGCCAGCAGCGGCGGGACTAGCGGGGTTCAGCAGTACTTC.

This chain uses TRBV6-6 with TRBJ2-1; maybe TRBD2 (6 bases). Germline V lookup: CDR1 MNHNY, CDR2 SVGAGI (reference sequence). V lost 6 bases and J 14 bases, leaving 20 bases between the germline ends. The CDR3 has 13 residues. CDR3 amino acids: CASRTGDESWKFF. CDR3 bases: TGTGCCAGCAGAACGGGAGACGAGTCGTGGAAGTTCTTC.

The CDR3 protein is CASSLNVGGVGYTF. In DNA, the CDR3 is TGTGCCAGCAGCTTAAACGTGGGGGGAGTTGGCTACACCTTC. V is TRBV7-3 and J is TRBJ1-2; D perhaps matches TRBD1 (5 bases). The CDR3 totals 14 residues. Looked up from germline, CDR1 is SGHTA and CDR2 is FQGTGA. V was pared by 1 base and J by 7 bases, with 13 bases between.

The V gene is TRBV9, the J gene TRBJ1-6; no definite D call. The CDR3 extends over 11 amino acids. CDR1 SGDLS and CDR2 YYNGEE come from the germline V gene. Deletions cut 2 bases from V and 10 bases from J, with 4 bases between. The CDR3 reads CASSVGSPLHF. CDR3 bases: TGTGCCAGCAGCGTTGGGTCACCCCTCCACTTT.

In its sample, this clone was seen once. This chain connects TRBV5-4 to TRBJ2-5; 9 bases are shared with TRBD2. The CDR3 is 14 amino acids. V trimming: 5 bases; J trimming: 5 bases; junction bases outside the gene matches: 7. Germline CDR1 is SGHNT and CDR2 is YYREEE (reference sequence). The CDR3 DNA is TGTGCCAGCAGTCTAGCGGGGACTTTGGAGACCCAGTACTTC. Amino acid sequence: CASSLAGTLETQYF. The variable domain in full, with the rest retrieved from reference TRBV5-4 and TRBJ2-5, is ETGVTQSPTHLIKTRGQQVTLRCSSQSGHNTVSWYQQALGQGPQFIFQYYREEENGRGNFPPRFSGLQFPNYSSELNVNALELDDSALYLCASSLAGTLETQYFGPGTRLLVL.

The chain has TRBV11-2 and TRBJ2-2; no clear D. The CDR3 is 14 residues long. The V and J ends lost 2 bases and 4 bases respectively, with 8 bases between them. Germline loops: CDR1 SGHAT, CDR2 FQNNGV. The CDR3 DNA reads TGTGCCAGCAGCTTATACAAGGTCACCGGGGAGCTGTTTTTT. It translates to CASSLYKVTGELFF.

This clone turned up a few times. This chain uses TRBV30 with TRBJ1-1, with a possible D match to TRBD1 (5 bases). The length of the CDR3 is 15 residues. Germline lookup yields CDR1 GTSNPN and CDR2 SVGIG (reference sequence). The V gene lost 2 bases and the J gene lost 5 bases, with 18 bases spanning the gap. For the CDR3, the DNA is TGTGCCTGGAGTACCCTGGTAGGGGTAAGAACTGAAGCTTTCTTT. Translated: CAWSTLVGVRTEAFF.

This clone came up once. V and J are TRBV5-1 and TRBJ1-6; D is perhaps TRBD1 (5 bases). CDR1 and CDR2 from the germline V gene are SGHRS and YFSETQ. V shed 0 bases and J shed 13 bases, with 14 bases lying between them. This CDR3 region has 14 residues. CDR3 DNA: TGCGCCAGCAGCTTGGGGGACGCATGGGGGCCCCTCCACTTT. Encoded protein: CASSLGDAWGPLHF.

The rearrangement uses TRBV15 and TRBJ2-7, with TRBD1 as a possible D gene (6 bases). CDR1 is LNHNV and CDR2 is YYDKDF in the germline V gene (reference sequence). Trimming left V 0 bases short and J 2 bases short, with 20 bases between. The CDR3 is 18 amino acids. The CDR3 DNA is TGTGCCACCAGCAGAGATCTACTTACAGGGAGTATCGCCTACGAGCAGTACTTC. Amino acids: CATSRDLLTGSIAYEQYF.

This rearrangement joins TRBV29-1 to TRBJ2-5; 7 nucleotides agree with TRBD1. V shed 6 bases, J shed 4 bases, and the junction held 5 bases outside the gene matches. Per germline, CDR1 SQVTM and CDR2 ANQGSEA. CDR3 size: 12 residues. In nucleotides, the CDR3 is TGCAGCGTCAGACAGGGCGGAGAGACCCAGTACTTC. Its protein is CSVRQGGETQYF.

This clone was seen more than once but under ten times. V gene TRBV5-6 combines with J gene TRBJ1-3, with 9 bases lining up with TRBD1. The trim removed 3 bases at V and 0 bases at J, leaving 4 bases unmatched. Germline CDR1 SGHDT, CDR2 YYEEEE. The CDR3 loop spans 16 amino acids. CDR3 in DNA: TGTGCCAGCAGCTCGGGACAGGGTTACTCTGGAAACACCATATATTTT. It codes for CASSSGQGYSGNTIYF.

This clone was picked up a small number of times. This chain uses TRBV7-2 with TRBJ1-4; perhaps TRBD1 as D (5 bases). This CDR3 is built from 14 residues. The V gene's germline CDR1 is SGHTA and CDR2 FQGNSA. Deletions cut 4 bases from V and 5 bases from J, with 11 bases between. This CDR3 is CASSSGLRNEKLFF. CDR3 nucleotides: TGTGCCAGCAGCTCGGGGCTGCGGAATGAAAAACTGTTTTTT. The whole variable domain, filled in from reference TRBV7-2 and TRBJ1-4, reads GAGVSQSPSNKVTEKGKDVELRCDPISGHTALYWYRQSLGQGLEFLIYFQGNSAPDKSGLPSDRFSAERTGGSVSTLTIQRTQQEDSAVYLCASSSGLRNEKLFFGSGTQLSVL.

The chain uses TRBV9 and TRBJ1-2, with TRBD1 as a possible D gene (6 bases). The V gene lost 4 bases and the J gene lost 8 bases, with 12 bases spanning the gap. This CDR3 region has 12 residues. CDR1 and CDR2 from the germline V gene are SGDLS and YYNGEE. The CDR3 DNA is TGTGCCAGCAGCCTAACAGGGTCCGGCTACACCTTC. It yields the protein CASSLTGSGYTF.

V gene TRBV7-9 combines with J gene TRBJ2-1, with 7 bases identical to TRBD2. Germline loops: CDR1 SEHNR, CDR2 FQNEAQ (reference sequence). V was pared by 10 bases and J by 5 bases, with 8 bases of the junction left unmatched. This CDR3 has 13 amino acids. CDR3 amino acids: CAIKAGQDNEQFF. CDR3 sequence (DNA): TGTGCCATCAAAGCGGGGCAAGACAATGAGCAGTTCTTC.

This clone was found a few times. This sequence joins TRBV18 and TRBJ1-1; a weak D match, TRBD1 (6 bases). This CDR3 is 15 amino acids long. Germline CDR1 and CDR2: KGHSH and LQKENI. V shed 2 bases and J shed 10 bases, with 20 bases lying between them. CDR3 nucleotides: TGTGCCAGCTCACCATCTCCCCTGGGGGGCCGAGGAGCTTTCTTT. This codes for CASSPSPLGGRGAFF.

The CDR3 spells CATSRDSPAKATEQFF. DNA for the CDR3: TGTGCCACCAGCAGAGATAGTCCCGCCAAGGCTACTGAGCAGTTCTTC. The chain uses TRBV15 and TRBJ2-1, with D unresolved. The germline V gene has CDR1 LNHNV and CDR2 YYDKDF (reference sequence). The CDR3 covers 16 residues. The V end lost 0 bases, the J end lost 9 bases, and 18 bases lay between the germline ends.

This clone was seen just once. This rearrangement joins TRBV27 to TRBJ1-3; D is possibly TRBD1 (5 bases). Germline lookup yields CDR1 MNHEY and CDR2 SMNVEV (reference sequence). The V and J ends lost 5 bases and 4 bases respectively, with 12 bases between them. CDR3 length equals 14 residues. As DNA, the CDR3 is TGTGCCAGCAGTGTGGCAGGGCCCGGAAACACCATATATTTT. Amino acids: CASSVAGPGNTIYF.

This clone was picked up a small number of times. This chain uses TRBV2 with TRBJ1-6, with D maybe TRBD1 (6 bases). Trimming shortened V by 7 bases and J by 7 bases, and 14 bases separated the two germline ends. The germline CDR1 and CDR2 sequences are SNHLY and FYNNEI. The CDR3 sequence is 14 residues long. The CDR3 bases are TGTGCCAGCACCCAGGAGGGGGGGAATTCACCCCTCCACTTT. This gives the protein CASTQEGGNSPLHF.

The V gene is TRBV11-2, the J gene TRBJ2-2; 8 nucleotides align to TRBD1. Germline V gene lookup returns CDR1 SGHAT and CDR2 FQNNGV. Trimming cost V 3 bases and J 3 bases; bases outside gene matches: 3. The CDR3 covers 15 residues. The CDR3 region has the DNA TGTGCCAGCAGCTTGGACAGGGCCTACACCGGGGAGCTGTTTTTT. Translation gives CASSLDRAYTGELFF.

The rearrangement links TRBV7-9 to TRBJ1-3; 10 nucleotides align to TRBD1. The germline gives CDR1 SEHNR, CDR2 FQNEAQ (reference sequence). Trimming at V came to 3 bases and at J to 0 bases, leaving 5 bases not matched to a gene. The CDR3 is 17 amino acids. The CDR3 loop is CASSLGTGADSGNTIYF. The CDR3 DNA follows: TGTGCCAGCAGCTTGGGGACAGGGGCCGACTCTGGAAACACCATATATTTT.

This clone has only a few counts. The chain joins TRBV30 to TRBJ2-3; D not resolved. The ends were cut back, 4 bases at V and 2 bases at J, with 4 bases in the middle. The germline gives CDR1 GTSNPN, CDR2 SVGIG (reference sequence). This CDR3 has 11 residues. In nucleotides, the CDR3 is TGTGCCTGGACCACCACAGATACGCAGTATTTT. It translates to CAWTTTDTQYF.

The rearrangement joins TRBV6-5 to TRBJ1-4; unclear D gene. The CDR3 loop spans 8 amino acids. CDR1 is MNHEY, CDR2 SVGAGI, per germline. CDR3 sequence: CLLEKLFF. The DNA of the CDR3 is TGTCTCCTGGAAAAACTGTTTTTT.

The chain carries TRBV5-1 and TRBJ2-7; 11 bases fit TRBD2. Germline V gene data show CDR1 as SGHRS and CDR2 as YFSETQ. This CDR3 has 14 amino acids. Trimming cost V 4 bases and J 5 bases; bases outside gene matches: 5. The CDR3 bases are TGCGCCAGCAGCCTAGCGGGGGGAATCCACGAGCAGTACTTC. Residues: CASSLAGGIHEQYF.

This clone occurred a few times. At one boundary the junction diverges from the germline segment, which might be a read error. The chain has TRBV30 and TRBJ2-4, with 10 bases identical to TRBD1. The CDR3 has 12 residues. Germline V gene data show CDR1 as GTSNPN and CDR2 as SVGIG (reference sequence). The CDR3 DNA sequence: TGTGCCTGGAGCCGAACGGGACAGGGGTCTCGGTTC. It specifies CAWSRTGQGSRF.

The CDR3 loop is CAWSQGVDQPQHF. CDR3 in DNA: TGTGCCTGGAGTCAGGGGGTAGATCAGCCCCAGCATTTT. The V call is TRBV30, the J call TRBJ1-5, with 7 nucleotides matching TRBD1. The J segment lost 5 bases and the V segment lost 2 bases, leaving 3 bases of the junction unmatched. The length of the CDR3 is 13 residues. CDR1 and CDR2 (germline): GTSNPN, SVGIG (reference sequence).

The chain carries TRBV11-2 and TRBJ2-1, with D possibly being TRBD1 (6 bases). This CDR3 has 13 residues. Germline-derived CDR1 and CDR2 are SGHAT and FQNNGV. Trimming shortened V by 1 base and J by 7 bases, and 8 bases separated the two germline ends. The CDR3 DNA follows: TGTGCCAGCAGCTTAGTAAGGGGGAATGAGCAGTTCTTC. It is translated as CASSLVRGNEQFF. Together with reference TRBV11-2 and TRBJ2-1, the CDR3 gives the full variable domain: EAGVAQSPRYKIIEKRQSVAFWCNPISGHATLYWYQQILGQGPKLLIQFQNNGVVDDSQLPKDRFSAERLKGVDSTLKIQPAKLEDSAVYLCASSLVRGNEQFFGPGTRLTVL.

V is TRBV29-1 and J is TRBJ2-7; D uncertain. CDR3 length equals 12 residues. Germline V gene sequence: CDR1 SQVTM, CDR2 ANQGSEA. The germline V and J ends were trimmed by 4 bases and 7 bases, with 14 bases remaining between them. CDR3 bases: TGCAGCGTTGGTGGCGCGGCGCGGGAGCAGTACTTC. It codes for CSVGGAAREQYF.

This clone was found a few times. The chain carries TRBV28 and TRBJ2-1; weak D call: TRBD2 (6 bases). Germline V lookup: CDR1 MDHEN, CDR2 SYDVKM. Trimming removed 5 bases at V and 0 bases at J, with 14 bases between. The CDR3 is 16 residues long. The CDR3 protein is CASSMSRGTSYNEQFF. CDR3 coding DNA: TGTGCCAGCAGTATGTCCCGGGGGACCTCCTACAATGAGCAGTTCTTC. Together with reference TRBV28 and TRBJ2-1, the CDR3 gives the full variable domain: DVKVTQSSRYLVKRTGEKVFLECVQDMDHENMFWYRQDPGLGLRLIYFSYDVKMKEKGDIPEGYSVSREKKERFSLILESASTNQTSMYLCASSMSRGTSYNEQFFGPGTRLTVL.

This clone has a handful of counts. The chain joins TRBV25-1 to TRBJ2-7, with 13 bases matching TRBD2. Germline lookup yields CDR1 MGHDK and CDR2 SYGVNS. The CDR3 is 16 residues long. V shed 1 base and J 3 bases; nucleotides not matched to a gene: 3. CDR3 in amino acids: CASSEFGTSGDYEQYF. DNA for the CDR3: TGTGCCAGCAGTGAATTTGGGACTAGCGGGGACTACGAGCAGTACTTC.